This T cell receptor (beta chain) was sequenced for a study of glioma-infiltrating T cells. Regarding the study as a whole: Non-neoplastic patients had below-expected tissue-blood divergence, while all gliomas exceeded expectation.

This clonotype was counted at least ten times. Its antigen is unknown. Using RNA template, CDR3s of TCR alpha and beta were amplified with iRepertoire arm-PCR. One-step reverse transcription and amplification started from approximately 100-400 ng of tissue mRNA or PBMC total RNA. TCRdb re-analysed the multiplex PCR reads in MiXCR, keeping a single row per CDR3 protein. Here the sample spans around 90,000 distinct CDR3 sequences, 35% to 45% being singletons. This CDR3 has 13 amino acids. The germline V and J ends were trimmed by 8 bases and 0 bases, with 8 bases remaining between them. CDR1 and CDR2 (germline): SNHLY, FYNNEI.

The TCR was taken from a human donor with low-grade glioma or glioblastoma, undergoing nonglioma brain surgery, or in good health (not recorded which). The sequenced material came from glioma tissue, nonneoplastic brain tissue, or PBMCs (not recorded which). The chain joins TRBV2 to TRBJ1-5; perhaps TRBD1 as D (6 bases). The CDR3 sequence is CASAGDSNQPQHF. The DNA for the CDR3 is TGTGCCAGCGCAGGGGATAGCAATCAGCCCCAGCATTTT. The entire variable domain, with the rest obtained from reference TRBV2 and TRBJ1-5, is as follows: EPEVTQTPSHQVTQMGQEVILRCVPISNHLYFYWYRQILGQKVEFLVSFYNNEISEKSEIFDDQFSVERPDGSNFTLKIRSTKLEDSAMYFCASAGDSNQPQHFGDGTRLSIL.